The rows below give T cell receptor beta chains drawn from one sample of a study of long-term antiretroviral therapy in people with HIV. Data came from immunoSEQ multiplex PCR; TCRdb stores just in-frame clones and leaves some out. The sample shows tens of thousands of clones, approximately 81% of them seen only once. The sequenced sample was unsorted PBMCs, obtained less than 5 years after starting antiretroviral therapy. These receptors were taken from a man between 40 and 49 years old with HIV. CDR3s include the opening cysteine and the closing phenylalanine or tryptophan. Fields, in order: J gene, clone size, V gene, D gene, CDR3 DNA, CDR3 protein. D genes are given only for firm matches. For some rows the clone size is stated as once, few or many, or as a class when expanded; others skip it.

j_call: TRBJ2-7
clone_size: once
v_call: TRBV6-1
d_call: TRBD2
cdr3_nt: TGTGCCAGCACCCGGGGGGACTCCCCCACCGAGCAGTACTTC
cdr3_aa: CASTRGDSPTEQYF

j_call: TRBJ1-5
clone_size: -
v_call: TRBV4-1
d_call: -
cdr3_nt: TGCGCCAGCAGCCAAGATGGGCAGGGACGCGGTCAGCCCCAGCATTTT
cdr3_aa: CASSQDGQGRGQPQHF

j_call: TRBJ2-3
clone_size: -
v_call: TRBV7-9
d_call: TRBD2
cdr3_nt: TGTGCCAGCAGTACAACTCGGACTAGCGGGGAGGATACGCAGTATTTT
cdr3_aa: CASSTTRTSGEDTQYF

j_call: TRBJ2-3
clone_size: -
v_call: TRBV6-1
d_call: TRBD1
cdr3_nt: TGTGCCAGCAGTGAAGCGTTGGGGACAGGAGAAACAGATACGCAGTATTTT
cdr3_aa: CASSEALGTGETDTQYF

j_call: TRBJ2-7
clone_size: -
v_call: TRBV12-5
d_call: TRBD1
cdr3_nt: TGTGCTAGTGGTTTGGTGACAGGGAGTGGGGCCTACGAGCAGTACTTC
cdr3_aa: CASGLVTGSGAYEQYF

j_call: TRBJ2-7
clone_size: -
v_call: TRBV6-5
d_call: -
cdr3_nt: TGTGCCAGCAGTTACTCCGAGGGGGGCTCCTACGAGCAGTACTTC
cdr3_aa: CASSYSEGGSYEQYF

j_call: TRBJ2-6
clone_size: -
v_call: TRBV6-1
d_call: -
cdr3_nt: TGTGCCAGCAGTACGTCTGGGGCCAACGTCCTGACTTTC
cdr3_aa: CASSTSGANVLTF

j_call: TRBJ1-5
clone_size: few
v_call: TRBV10-3
d_call: TRBD1
cdr3_nt: TGTGCCATCAGTCCAGACAGGGTCCGGGGCAATCAGCCCCAGCATTTT
cdr3_aa: CAISPDRVRGNQPQHF

j_call: TRBJ1-1
clone_size: -
v_call: TRBV12-5
d_call: TRBD1
cdr3_nt: TGTGCTAGTGGTTTGGAGCCCAAAACCGGGACAGGGGGCACTGAAGCTTTCTTT
cdr3_aa: CASGLEPKTGTGGTEAFF

j_call: TRBJ1-1
clone_size: few
v_call: TRBV6-1
d_call: -
cdr3_nt: TGTGCCAGCAGTGAAGGCGTGGGGCGCACTGAAGCTTTCTTT
cdr3_aa: CASSEGVGRTEAFF

j_call: TRBJ2-2
clone_size: -
v_call: TRBV9
d_call: -
cdr3_nt: TGTGCCAGCAGCGTATCCCCAACCGGGGAGCTGTTTTTT
cdr3_aa: CASSVSPTGELFF

j_call: TRBJ1-5
clone_size: -
v_call: TRBV5-1
d_call: -
cdr3_nt: TGCGCCAGCAGCTTCAGGGGTCCCAGCAATCAGCCCCAGCATTTT
cdr3_aa: CASSFRGPSNQPQHF

j_call: TRBJ1-5
clone_size: -
v_call: TRBV12-2
d_call: -
cdr3_nt: TGTGCAAGTCGCTCCCAACAACCAGGCCGGACAGGGCGAAATCAGCCCCAGCATTTT
cdr3_aa: CASRSQQPGRTGRNQPQHF

j_call: TRBJ2-2
clone_size: -
v_call: TRBV29-1
d_call: TRBD2
cdr3_nt: TGCAGCGTTTCAGGGACTAGCGGAAACACCGGGGAGCTGTTTTTT
cdr3_aa: CSVSGTSGNTGELFF

j_call: TRBJ2-3
clone_size: -
v_call: TRBV7-2
d_call: -
cdr3_nt: TGTGCCAGCAGCTTAATATCGAGTCCCGATACGCAGTATTTT
cdr3_aa: CASSLISSPDTQYF

j_call: TRBJ2-5
clone_size: -
v_call: TRBV7-9
d_call: -
cdr3_nt: TGTGCCAGCAGCCCACCCCAGGGGTACCAAGAGACCCAGTACTTC
cdr3_aa: CASSPPQGYQETQYF

j_call: TRBJ1-2
clone_size: -
v_call: TRBV28
d_call: -
cdr3_nt: TGTGCCAGCAGTTTATGGGGAGCGGGCGGCACCTTC
cdr3_aa: CASSLWGAGGTF

j_call: TRBJ2-4
clone_size: few
v_call: TRBV12-5
d_call: -
cdr3_nt: TGTGCTAGTGCTCTGTTGGGGGCCAAAAACATTCAGTACTTC
cdr3_aa: CASALLGAKNIQYF

j_call: TRBJ1-1
clone_size: -
v_call: TRBV28
d_call: TRBD1
cdr3_nt: TGTGCCAGCAGACTAACCGGGACAGGGGGCGAAGCTTTCTTT
cdr3_aa: CASRLTGTGGEAFF

j_call: TRBJ2-7
clone_size: few
v_call: TRBV19
d_call: TRBD2
cdr3_nt: TGTGCCAGTACAGTCGCGGGGGACGGCCCCTACGAGCAGTACTTC
cdr3_aa: CASTVAGDGPYEQYF

j_call: TRBJ1-4
clone_size: -
v_call: TRBV7-8
d_call: -
cdr3_nt: TGTGCCAGCAGCGCCCGACAGAATAATGAAAAACTGTTTTTT
cdr3_aa: CASSARQNNEKLFF

j_call: TRBJ1-5
clone_size: -
v_call: TRBV27
d_call: TRBD1
cdr3_nt: TGTGCCAGCAGTTCCGGACAGGATTATAGCAATCAGCCCCAGCATTTT
cdr3_aa: CASSSGQDYSNQPQHF

j_call: TRBJ2-5
clone_size: -
v_call: TRBV12-5
d_call: -
cdr3_nt: TGTGCTAGTGGCTCCCCAATGGGGGAGACCCAGTACTTC
cdr3_aa: CASGSPMGETQYF

j_call: TRBJ1-2
clone_size: -
v_call: TRBV6-5
d_call: -
cdr3_nt: TGTGCCAGCAGTTACAGCGAGTTCAACTATGGCTACACCTTC
cdr3_aa: CASSYSEFNYGYTF

j_call: TRBJ1-2
clone_size: -
v_call: TRBV10-2
d_call: -
cdr3_nt: TGCGCCAGCAGTGAGTCAGGAGTGTATGGCTACACCTTC
cdr3_aa: CASSESGVYGYTF

j_call: TRBJ2-4
clone_size: -
v_call: TRBV2
d_call: TRBD2
cdr3_nt: TGTGCCAGCAGCCCCACTAGCGGGAGTGCCAAAAACATTCAGTACTTC
cdr3_aa: CASSPTSGSAKNIQYF

j_call: TRBJ2-2
clone_size: -
v_call: TRBV7-2
d_call: -
cdr3_nt: TGTGCCAGCAGCTTGGGCCCGGGGGGCGGCACCGGGGAGCTGTTTTTT
cdr3_aa: CASSLGPGGGTGELFF

j_call: TRBJ2-6
clone_size: -
v_call: TRBV7-6
d_call: -
cdr3_nt: TGTGCCAGCAGCTTAGGGGTTTTGGGTAGTGGGGCCAACGTCCTGACTTTC
cdr3_aa: CASSLGVLGSGANVLTF

j_call: TRBJ2-1
clone_size: -
v_call: TRBV7-9
d_call: -
cdr3_nt: TGTGCCAGCAGCTTAGCAGGGGTCTCCTACAATGAGCAGTTCTTC
cdr3_aa: CASSLAGVSYNEQFF

j_call: TRBJ2-7
clone_size: -
v_call: TRBV7-9
d_call: -
cdr3_nt: TGTGCCAGCGGAGGGGGCCACGAGCAGTACTTC
cdr3_aa: CASGGGHEQYF

j_call: TRBJ2-5
clone_size: -
v_call: TRBV7-9
d_call: -
cdr3_nt: TGTGCCAGCAGCTTAATGATGCGGGACGGGGAGACCCAGTACTTC
cdr3_aa: CASSLMMRDGETQYF

j_call: TRBJ1-4
clone_size: -
v_call: TRBV10-3
d_call: -
cdr3_nt: TGTGCCATCAGTGCGTCCAACGGGGAAAAACTGTTTTTT
cdr3_aa: CAISASNGEKLFF

j_call: TRBJ2-5
clone_size: -
v_call: TRBV5-1
d_call: -
cdr3_nt: TGCGCCAGCACAGACCAAGAGACCCAGTACTTC
cdr3_aa: CASTDQETQYF

j_call: TRBJ2-1
clone_size: -
v_call: TRBV7-8
d_call: -
cdr3_nt: TGTGCCAGCAGCCCCCGGGCACTAGCAACAAACAATGAGCAGTTCTTC
cdr3_aa: CASSPRALATNNEQFF

j_call: TRBJ1-5
clone_size: -
v_call: TRBV4-1
d_call: -
cdr3_nt: TGCGCCAGCAGCCAAGTCGCCGGCTCAGGCGATCTCCAGCATTTT
cdr3_aa: CASSQVAGSGDLQHF

j_call: TRBJ1-5
clone_size: -
v_call: TRBV10-2
d_call: -
cdr3_nt: TGCGCCAGCAGTGAGCCGGGTACAGATAGCAATCAGCCCCAGCATTTT
cdr3_aa: CASSEPGTDSNQPQHF

j_call: TRBJ1-4
clone_size: -
v_call: TRBV4-3
d_call: -
cdr3_nt: TGCGCCAGCAGCCAAGATGGAACCCTCACGAAACTGTTTTTT
cdr3_aa: CASSQDGTLTKLFF

j_call: TRBJ1-1
clone_size: -
v_call: TRBV2
d_call: -
cdr3_nt: TGTGCCAGCATTCCGCGGGGGGCGGGGGACACTGAAGCTTTCTTT
cdr3_aa: CASIPRGAGDTEAFF

j_call: TRBJ1-6
clone_size: -
v_call: TRBV18
d_call: -
cdr3_nt: TGTGCCAGCTCACCACAAGGTCTCGGTTCACCCCTCCACTTT
cdr3_aa: CASSPQGLGSPLHF

j_call: TRBJ1-1
clone_size: -
v_call: TRBV12-5
d_call: -
cdr3_nt: TGTGCTAGTGGTTTGGGAGGAGAAGGGAGCACTGAAGCTTTCTTT
cdr3_aa: CASGLGGEGSTEAFF

j_call: TRBJ2-7
clone_size: -
v_call: TRBV7-8
d_call: TRBD1
cdr3_nt: TGTGCCAGCAGCTTATTGGACAGGGAGTACGAGCAGTACTTC
cdr3_aa: CASSLLDREYEQYF

j_call: TRBJ1-1
clone_size: -
v_call: TRBV6-1
d_call: -
cdr3_nt: TGTGCCAGCAGCCTAGGAAAGAACACTGAAGCTTTCTTT
cdr3_aa: CASSLGKNTEAFF

j_call: TRBJ2-7
clone_size: -
v_call: TRBV6-6
d_call: -
cdr3_nt: TGTGCCAGCAGTTACTCAGGTACCGAGCAGTACTTC
cdr3_aa: CASSYSGTEQYF

j_call: TRBJ1-5
clone_size: -
v_call: TRBV18
d_call: TRBD1
cdr3_nt: TGTGCCAGCTCCCCCGGGACAGGTAGCAATCAGCCCCAGCATTTT
cdr3_aa: CASSPGTGSNQPQHF

j_call: TRBJ2-7
clone_size: -
v_call: TRBV4-3
d_call: TRBD1
cdr3_nt: TGCGCCAGCAGCGTGGGTGGGACAGGGGGTCAGGAGCAGTACTTC
cdr3_aa: CASSVGGTGGQEQYF

j_call: TRBJ2-2
clone_size: -
v_call: TRBV7-8
d_call: -
cdr3_nt: TGTGCCAGCAGCCCTATTTGGGGGAACACCGGGGAGCTGTTTTTT
cdr3_aa: CASSPIWGNTGELFF

j_call: TRBJ1-2
clone_size: once
v_call: TRBV7-9
d_call: -
cdr3_nt: TGTGCCAGCAGCTTAGTCGGCGCGAGAAACTATGGCTACACCTTC
cdr3_aa: CASSLVGARNYGYTF

j_call: TRBJ1-5
clone_size: -
v_call: TRBV5-1
d_call: -
cdr3_nt: TGCGCCAGCAGCTTGGATGGGGCGAGCAATCAGCCCCAGCATTTT
cdr3_aa: CASSLDGASNQPQHF

j_call: TRBJ1-1
clone_size: -
v_call: TRBV28
d_call: -
cdr3_nt: TGTGCCAGCAAACAAGGGACGGTCACTGAAGCTTTCTTT
cdr3_aa: CASKQGTVTEAFF

j_call: TRBJ2-7
clone_size: -
v_call: TRBV10-2
d_call: -
cdr3_nt: TGCGCCAGCAGTGAGTCCCCGATGACCTACGAGCAGTACTTC
cdr3_aa: CASSESPMTYEQYF